The 3 T cell receptor beta chains in this list originate from one sample, sequenced in a study of T cell changes during pregnancy in multiple sclerosis. Assay used: immunoSEQ multiplex PCR; TCRdb lists only in-frame clones, some missing. The sample holds under 80,000 clones, about nine tenths seen once. Specimen: peripheral blood, collected in the second trimester of pregnancy. Receptors were obtained from a female donor with multiple sclerosis, enrolled in a pregnancy study.

This clone showed up just a few times. The V and J genes are TRBV19 and TRBJ1-2; D is ambiguous. This CDR3 comprises 11 residues. Deletions cut 5 bases from V and 4 bases from J, with 5 bases between. Germline CDR1 and CDR2: LNHDA and SQIVND (reference sequence). The CDR3, as DNA: TGTGCCAGTAGTTCGGGCTATGGCTACACCTTC. Protein product: CASSSGYGYTF.

The rearrangement links TRBV18 to TRBJ2-7; TRBD2 matches 11 bases. V lost 3 bases, J lost 6 bases, and 10 bases stayed unmatched. The germline V gene has CDR1 KGHSH and CDR2 LQKENI. The CDR3 has 16 amino acids. CDR3: CASSPRPSGRSGEQYF. The DNA for the CDR3 is TGTGCCAGCTCACCGAGGCCTAGCGGGAGGTCGGGCGAGCAGTACTTC.

This clone was seen once. The chain carries TRBV6-5 and TRBJ1-4, with D possibly matching TRBD1 (6 bases). Between the trimmed V and J ends, which lost 5 bases and 10 bases, there was a span of 11 bases. Germline CDR1 and CDR2: MNHEY and SVGAGI. The CDR3 runs to 12 residues. DNA for the CDR3: TGTGCCAGCAGTATACAGGGTGGAAAACTGTTTTTT. Its translation: CASSIQGGKLFF.